These T cell receptor beta chains were read from a single sample in a study of T cell repertoires in cytomegalovirus infection. TCRdb analysed the reads with MiXCR anew, one entry per CDR3 protein. The table records around 210,000 distinct CDR3 sequences, approximately 7% of them present only once. The specimen was PBMCs. The receptors shown here come from a human donor in good health (CMV status not recorded). Some clones in this sample may be carry-over from other donors' samples. CDR3s include the opening cysteine and the closing phenylalanine or tryptophan. The order of the fields is J gene, clone size, V gene, D gene, CDR3 DNA, CDR3 protein. A D gene is named only where the DNA matches it firmly. Clone size appears in some rows only: once, few, many, or a class for an expanded clone.

TRBJ1-4 few TRBV6-5 - TGTGCCAGCAGTTACGGGTCAGCGGGGCTTAATGAAAAACTGTTTTTT CASSYGSAGLNEKLFF
TRBJ1-2 many TRBV7-2 TRBD1 TGTGCCAGCAGCCATGGGGGACAGGGGGCAGGCGGCTACACCTTC CASSHGGQGAGGYTF
TRBJ1-2 many TRBV20-1 - TGCAGTGCTAGGGAAGATTATGGCTACACCTTC CSAREDYGYTF
TRBJ1-4 many TRBV7-2 - TGTGCCAGCAGCTCCCGGGGGGCAACTAATGAAAAACTGTTTTTT CASSSRGATNEKLFF
TRBJ2-4 many TRBV7-2 - TGTGCCAGCAGCTTATTAGGGGTAGCCAAAAACATTCAGTACTTC CASSLLGVAKNIQYF
TRBJ2-7 many TRBV24-1 - TGTGCCACCAGCGACACTGGGTCGGAGCGACCCTACGAGCAGTACTTC CATSDTGSERPYEQYF
TRBJ1-2 many TRBV7-9 - TGTGCCAGCAGCTCGTCAGGAGGGGAAAACTATGGCTACACCTTC CASSSSGGENYGYTF
TRBJ1-1 few TRBV20-1 - TGCAGTGCTAGACATTACACTGAAGCTTTCTTT CSARHYTEAFF
TRBJ1-1 - TRBV6-2/TRBV6-3 - TGTGCCAGCAGTTACTCCGTAATCCGAGGGGACACTGAAGCTTTCTTT CASSYSVIRGDTEAFF
TRBJ2-5 - TRBV12-3/TRBV12-4 - TGTGCCAGCAGTTTGTTACGACGAGAGACCCAGTACTTC CASSLLRRETQYF
TRBJ2-1 many TRBV4-1 - TGCGCCAGCAGCCAAGTCTTTAAGCAGTTCTTC CASSQVFKQFF
TRBJ1-2 many TRBV7-2 - TGTGCCAGCAGCCGGACCCAGGGCTACACCTTC CASSRTQGYTF
TRBJ1-5 many TRBV19 - TGTGCCAGTAGTACGTTTGGGGGTAGCAATCAGCCCCAGCATTTT CASSTFGGSNQPQHF
TRBJ2-4 many TRBV7-2 TRBD1 TGTGCCAGCAGCTTACCGTTGACAGGGATAGCCAAAAACATTCAGTACTTC CASSLPLTGIAKNIQYF
TRBJ1-5 - TRBV28 TRBD1 TGTGCCAGCAGTTTCTCAGGGGGTCTTCAGCCCCAGCATTTT CASSFSGGLQPQHF